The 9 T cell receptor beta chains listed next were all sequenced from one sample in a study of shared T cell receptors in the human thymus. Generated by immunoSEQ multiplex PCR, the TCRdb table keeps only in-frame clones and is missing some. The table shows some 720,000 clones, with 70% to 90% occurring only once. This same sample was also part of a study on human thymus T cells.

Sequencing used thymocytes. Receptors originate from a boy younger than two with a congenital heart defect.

The CDR3 DNA follows: TGTGCCAGCAGCCCCTTAGCGGGAGGGCCTATCAACGAGCAGTACTTC. Its protein is CASSPLAGGPINEQYF. This chain uses TRBV11-3 with TRBJ2-7, with TRBD2 identical over 11 bases. There are 16 residues in the CDR3. Germline V gives CDR1 SGHNT, CDR2 YENEEA. With 5 bases clipped from V and 5 bases from J, the junction kept 11 bases outside the gene matches.

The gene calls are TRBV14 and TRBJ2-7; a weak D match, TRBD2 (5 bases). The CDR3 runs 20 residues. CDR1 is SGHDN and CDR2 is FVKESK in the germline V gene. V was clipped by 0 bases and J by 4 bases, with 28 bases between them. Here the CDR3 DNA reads TGTGCCAGCAGCCAAGATTGCCAACAACCTTTGACATTAGGCGGGTACGAGCAGTACTTC. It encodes CASSQDCQQPLTLGGYEQYF. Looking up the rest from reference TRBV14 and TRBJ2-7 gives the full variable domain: EAGVTQFPSHSVIEKGQTVTLRCDPISGHDNLYWYRRVMGKEIKFLLHFVKESKQDESGMPNNRFLAERTGGTYSTLKVQPAELEDSGVYFCASSQDCQQPLTLGGYEQYFGPGTRLTVT.

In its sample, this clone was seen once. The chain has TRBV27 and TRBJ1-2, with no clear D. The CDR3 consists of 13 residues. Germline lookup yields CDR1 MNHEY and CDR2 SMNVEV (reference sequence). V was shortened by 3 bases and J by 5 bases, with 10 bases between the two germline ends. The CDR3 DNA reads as TGTGCCAGCAGTTTCTCGCCAGGATATGGCTACACCTTC. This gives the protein CASSFSPGYGYTF.

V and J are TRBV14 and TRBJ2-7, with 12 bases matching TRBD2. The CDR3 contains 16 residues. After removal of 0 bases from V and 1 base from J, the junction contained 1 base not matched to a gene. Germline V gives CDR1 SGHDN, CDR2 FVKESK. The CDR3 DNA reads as TGTGCCAGCAGCCAAGATACTAGCGGGGGGTCCTACGAGCAGTACTTC. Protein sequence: CASSQDTSGGSYEQYF.

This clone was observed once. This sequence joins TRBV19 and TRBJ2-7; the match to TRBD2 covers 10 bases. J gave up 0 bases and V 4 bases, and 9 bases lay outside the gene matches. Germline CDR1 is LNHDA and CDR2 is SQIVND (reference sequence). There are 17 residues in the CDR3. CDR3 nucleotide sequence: TGTGCCAGTAGTAGGGGGGCTAGCGGGAGATACTCCTACGAGCAGTACTTC. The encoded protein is CASSRGASGRYSYEQYF. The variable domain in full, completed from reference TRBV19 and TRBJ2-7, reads DGGITQSPKYLFRKEGQNVTLSCEQNLNHDAMYWYRQDPGQGLRLIYYSQIVNDFQKGDIAEGYSVSREKKESFPLTVTSAQKNPTAFYLCASSRGASGRYSYEQYFGPGTRLTVT.

The CDR3 DNA sequence: TGTGCCAGCTCATCGTCACTAGCGCGACCACCCCACGAGCAGTACTTC. Protein: CASSSSLARPPHEQYF. The chain couples TRBV18 to TRBJ2-5, with TRBD2 matching over 7 bases. The J call may not be correct, given that the DNA end is closer to TRBJ2-7. From germline, CDR1 is KGHSH and CDR2 LQKENI. This CDR3 contains 16 residues.

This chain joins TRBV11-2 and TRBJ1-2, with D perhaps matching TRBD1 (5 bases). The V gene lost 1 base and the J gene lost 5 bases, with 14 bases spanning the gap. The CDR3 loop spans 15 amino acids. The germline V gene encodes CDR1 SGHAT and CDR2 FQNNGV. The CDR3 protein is CASSLGQYARYGYTF. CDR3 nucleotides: TGTGCCAGCAGCTTAGGACAGTACGCCCGATATGGCTACACCTTC.

CDR3 bases: TGCGCCAGCAGCCCCAAGGGCCCAGTAGCGGGGTACAATGAGCAGTTCTTC. Protein: CASSPKGPVAGYNEQFF. This chain links TRBV4-3 with TRBJ2-1; 8 nucleotides agree with TRBD2. V dropped 4 bases and J dropped 4; count of bases not matched to a gene: 12. The CDR3 covers 17 residues. CDR1 and CDR2 from the germline V gene are LGHNA and YSLEER.

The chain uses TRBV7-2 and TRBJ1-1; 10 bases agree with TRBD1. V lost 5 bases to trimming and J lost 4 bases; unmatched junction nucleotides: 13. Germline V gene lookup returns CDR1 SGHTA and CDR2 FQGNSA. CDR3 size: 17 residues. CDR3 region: CASSPRDRGPGGTEAFF. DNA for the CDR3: TGTGCCAGCAGCCCCAGGGACAGGGGTCCTGGTGGCACTGAAGCTTTCTTT.